This T cell receptor beta chain was identified in a study of a mutant IDH1 vaccine in newly diagnosed glioma. Using immunoSEQ multiplex PCR, the repertoire was profiled, and TCRdb retains in-frame clones only, with some absent. The sample holds roughly 71,000 clones, 80% to 90% seen once. As for time point: baseline, week 1 (first vaccination visit). Sample treatment: pre-vaccination baseline after standard-of-care therapy. The sequence was collected from a young man with glioma. Sequenced here: PBMCs, sampled from a glioma patient treated with radiotherapy, temozolomide or both.

CDR3 protein: CASSVSGGSYNEQFF. The DNA of the CDR3 is TGTGCCAGCAGTGTGTCAGGGGGCTCCTACAATGAGCAGTTCTTC. The chain joins TRBV6-4 to TRBJ2-1; 7 bases are a match to TRBD1. Germline V gene sequence: CDR1 MRHNA, CDR2 SNTAGT. The length of the CDR3 is 15 residues. J lost 0 bases, V lost 4 bases, and 3 bases had no gene match.